This passage covers 9 T cell receptor beta chains from one sample sequenced in a study of regulatory T cells in long-lasting Graves disease (dated by TCRdb to the early 2020s). What the time point label conveys for this sample: persistent/refractory GD, antithyroid drugs over 5 years with positive TRAb. RNA was extracted from PBMCs in TRIzol for both TCR sequencing and RNA sequencing. Library generation was performed with multiplex PCR. The sequencing machine was an Illumina HiSeq 4000. TCR beta libraries were built with iRepertoire HTBI primers and Arm-PCR amplification of CDR3 regions. TCRdb passed the public sequencing reads through fastp at Q25 and MiXCR, retaining productive beta sequences. A single entry per CDR3 protein holds the most common genes and DNA from its merged rows. In all, the sample holds more than 300,000 distinct CDR3 sequences, and roughly a fifth of those were seen once. The ten largest account for roughly 27% of the sample.

The specimen comprised peripheral blood mononuclear cells (PBMCs), sampled when the disease was refractory, from a patient treated with antithyroid drugs. These receptors came from a female donor with Graves disease.

This clonotype was seen repeatedly, ten times or more. The CDR3 coding sequence is TGTGCCAGCAGAGGACTAGCGGAGGGAACCTACGAGCAGTACTTC. Amino acid sequence: CASRGLAEGTYEQYF. This chain connects TRBV27 to TRBJ2-7; 10 positions match TRBD2. The CDR3 is made up of 15 amino acids. J lost 2 bases, V lost 6 bases, and 7 bases had no gene match. CDR1 is MNHEY, CDR2 SMNVEV, per germline (reference sequence).

V usage is TRBV12-3 or TRBV12-4 and J usage is TRBJ2-7; no firm D call. The length of the CDR3 is 11 residues. V was trimmed by 1 base and J by 8 bases, leaving 6 bases between them. The CDR3 coding sequence is TGTGCCAGCAGTTTAGGGAGTAAGCAGTACTTC. The encoded protein is CASSLGSKQYF.

The V and J genes are TRBV6-6 and TRBJ2-7; TRBD2 aligns across 9 bases. This CDR3 is 15 amino acids long. Trimming at V came to 0 bases and at J to 2 bases, leaving 2 bases not matched to a gene. Germline-derived CDR1 and CDR2 are MNHNY and SVGAGI (reference sequence). CDR3 DNA: TGTGCCAGCAGTTACTCGCTAGCGGGAACCTACGAGCAGTACTTC. It encodes CASSYSLAGTYEQYF.

This clonotype was recorded at least ten times. The genes are TRBV6-2 or TRBV6-3 and TRBJ1-5; a weak D match, TRBD1 (6 bases). The length of the CDR3 is 18 residues. Trimming pared 3 bases from V and 2 bases from J, leaving 20 bases between. The germline CDR1 and CDR2 sequences are MNHEY and SVGEGT. CDR3 region: CASSYAGGGMVGNQPQHF. In nucleotides, the CDR3 is TGTGCCAGCAGTTATGCGGGGGGCGGGATGGTGGGCAATCAGCCCCAGCATTTT.

This clonotype was seen ten or more times. The rearrangement joins TRBV12-3 or TRBV12-4 to TRBJ1-6; TRBD1 matches at 11 bases. After removal of 5 bases from V and 9 bases from J, the junction contained 12 bases not matched to a gene. This CDR3 contains 17 residues. The CDR3 sequence is CASSPRDRGSFGSPLHF. The CDR3 DNA is TGTGCCAGCAGTCCCCGGGACAGGGGGTCTTTCGGTTCACCCCTCCACTTT.

This clonotype has at least ten counts. J is TRBJ1-1 and V is TRBV28; no firm D call. CDR1 and CDR2 (germline): MDHEN, SYDVKM. CDR3 size: 11 residues. V was shortened by 7 bases and J by 4 bases, with 7 bases between the two germline ends. Written as DNA, the CDR3 is TGTGCCAGCATTGGTGGCACTGAAGCTTTCTTT. Residues: CASIGGTEAFF. The full variable domain, completed using reference TRBV28 and TRBJ1-1, is DVKVTQSSRYLVKRTGEKVFLECVQDMDHENMFWYRQDPGLGLRLIYFSYDVKMKEKGDIPEGYSVSREKKERFSLILESASTNQTSMYLCASIGGTEAFFGQGTRLTVV.

This clonotype was picked up many times. The chain has TRBV11-2 and TRBJ1-4; 9 bases are a match to TRBD1. Germline CDR1 is SGHAT and CDR2 is FQNNGV. The CDR3 sequence is 15 residues long. V lost 5 bases to trimming and J lost 7 bases; unmatched junction nucleotides: 8. CDR3 sequence (DNA): TGTGCCAGCAGCGAAGGGACAGGGTACACTGAAAAACTGTTTTTT. This codes for CASSEGTGYTEKLFF.

On this clonotype: The likely explanation is a read error, given a far larger clone one base away. The V gene is TRBV2, the J gene TRBJ1-2; D gene uncertain. This CDR3 has 11 amino acids. Germline loops: CDR1 SNHLY, CDR2 FYNNEI. The ends were cut back, 6 bases at V and 4 bases at J, with 6 bases in the middle. CDR3 coding DNA: TGTGCCAGCAGGTCCCGCTATGGCTACACCTTC. It is translated as CASRSRYGYTF. Full variable domain (outside the CDR3, taken from reference TRBV2 and TRBJ1-2): EPEVTQTPSHQVTQMGQEVILRCVPISNHLYFYWYRQILGQKVEFLVSFYNNEISEKSEIFDDQFSVERPDGSNFTLKIRSTKLEDSAMYFCASRSRYGYTFGSGTRLTVV.

This clonotype was picked up a small number of times. The J gene is TRBJ1-5, the V gene TRBV7-9, with D tentatively TRBD1 (6 bases). Germline V CDR1 and CDR2: SEHNR, FQNEAQ (reference sequence). The CDR3 is 13 residues long. V was cut by 2 bases and J by 5 bases, with 7 bases left in between. The CDR3 loop reads CASSLYRDQPQHF. The CDR3 DNA follows: TGTGCCAGCAGCTTATACAGGGATCAGCCCCAGCATTTT. Filled out from reference TRBV7-9 and TRBJ1-5, the complete variable domain reads DTGVSQNPRHKITKRGQNVTFRCDPISEHNRLYWYRQTLGQGPEFLTYFQNEAQLEKSRLLSDRFSAERPKGSFSTLEIQRTEQGDSAMYLCASSLYRDQPQHFGDGTRLSIL.